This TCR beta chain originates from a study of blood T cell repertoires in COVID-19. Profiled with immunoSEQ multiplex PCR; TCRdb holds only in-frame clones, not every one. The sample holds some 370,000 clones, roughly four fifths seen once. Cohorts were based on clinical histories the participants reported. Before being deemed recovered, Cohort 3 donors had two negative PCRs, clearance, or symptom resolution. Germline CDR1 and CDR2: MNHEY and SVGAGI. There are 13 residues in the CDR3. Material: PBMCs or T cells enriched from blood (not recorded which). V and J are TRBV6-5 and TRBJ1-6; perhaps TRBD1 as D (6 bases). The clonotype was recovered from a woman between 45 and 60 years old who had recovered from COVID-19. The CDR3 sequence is CATQGRLNSPLHF. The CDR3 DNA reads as TGTGCTACCCAGGGGCGGCTAAATTCACCCCTCCACTTT.